The rows below give T cell receptor beta chains drawn from one sample of a study of T cell repertoires in cytomegalovirus infection. Antigen specificity for these receptors is unknown. TCRdb recomputed calls from the reads with MiXCR, one row per CDR3 protein. The sample yields about 830,000 distinct CDR3 sequences, around a third seen once. This material consisted of cultured CD8+ T cells from PBMCs, taken from culture after CMV antigen stimulation. Receptors were obtained from a human donor in good health (CMV status not recorded). Some clones in this sample may be carry-over from other donors' samples. Each CDR3 is given with its conserved first and last residue. The D gene is left open where the match is weak. Some rows mark clone size as missing; the rest say once, few, many or name a class of expanded clone.

CSARSGGGGNQPQHF	TGCAGTGCTAGGTCTGGGGGGGGTGGCAATCAGCCCCAGCATTTT	TRBV20-1	TRBJ1-5	15	.	.
CASSLGEGSYEQYF	TGTGCCAGCAGCTTAGGGGAGGGCTCCTACGAGCAGTACTTC	TRBV7-6	TRBJ2-7	14	many	TRBD2
CASSQLTGGIYGYTF	TGCGCCAGCAGCCAACTCACAGGGGGCATCTATGGCTACACCTTC	TRBV4-1	TRBJ1-2	15	.	TRBD1
CSAGSQGANEQFF	TGCAGTGCTGGATCTCAGGGGGCGAATGAGCAGTTCTTC	TRBV20-1	TRBJ2-1	13	.	TRBD1
CASTYRGLTEAFF	TGTGCCAGTACCTACAGGGGGCTCACTGAAGCTTTCTTT	TRBV19	TRBJ1-1	13	.	TRBD1
CASSLSGTVNTGELFF	TGTGCCAGCAGCCTCTCAGGGACGGTGAACACCGGGGAGCTGTTTTTT	TRBV7-9	TRBJ2-2	16	many	.
CASSLTGADEKLFF	TGTGCCAGCAGCTTGACCGGGGCCGATGAAAAACTGTTTTTT	TRBV5-5	TRBJ1-4	14	few	.
CASSQEGVRNEQFF	TGTGCCAGCAGCCAGGAGGGGGTACGGAATGAGCAGTTCTTC	TRBV14	TRBJ2-1	14	.	.
CASSPRDFLGPISNEKLFF	TGCGCCAGCAGCCCAAGGGATTTTTTGGGCCCCATCTCAAATGAAAAACTGTTTTTT	TRBV4-1	TRBJ1-4	19	.	.
CASSTTDRINTEAFF	TGTGCCAGCAGCACCACGGACAGGATTAACACTGAAGCTTTCTTT	TRBV7-6	TRBJ1-1	15	few	TRBD1
CASSPDGSSYNELFF	TGCGCCAGCAGCCCAGACGGGAGCTCCTACAATGAGCTGTTCTTC	TRBV4-1	TRBJ2-1	15	.	.
CASSQSGTGGSDTQYF	TGCGCCAGCAGCCAATCCGGGACAGGGGGCTCAGATACGCAGTATTTT	TRBV4-1	TRBJ2-3	16	few	TRBD1
CASSLISSGTRQSTDTQYF	TGTGCCAGCAGCTTAATCTCCTCGGGGACACGCCAAAGCACAGATACGCAGTATTTT	TRBV7-2	TRBJ2-3	19	many	.
CASSDGQGYHEQYF	TGTGCCAGCAGTGACGGACAGGGGTACCACGAGCAGTACTTC	TRBV6-1	TRBJ2-7	14	.	TRBD1
CASSYSPRARTDTQYF	TGTGCCAGCAGTTACTCGCCTAGAGCGAGAACAGATACGCAGTATTTT	TRBV6-6	TRBJ2-3	16	.	.
CASSITGADNQPQHF	TGTGCCAGTAGTATAACGGGGGCTGATAATCAGCCCCAGCATTTT	TRBV19	TRBJ1-5	15	.	.
CASSPGHSEGGYTF	TGCGCCAGCAGCCCAGGACATTCTGAGGGTGGCTACACCTTC	TRBV5-1	TRBJ1-2	14	few	.